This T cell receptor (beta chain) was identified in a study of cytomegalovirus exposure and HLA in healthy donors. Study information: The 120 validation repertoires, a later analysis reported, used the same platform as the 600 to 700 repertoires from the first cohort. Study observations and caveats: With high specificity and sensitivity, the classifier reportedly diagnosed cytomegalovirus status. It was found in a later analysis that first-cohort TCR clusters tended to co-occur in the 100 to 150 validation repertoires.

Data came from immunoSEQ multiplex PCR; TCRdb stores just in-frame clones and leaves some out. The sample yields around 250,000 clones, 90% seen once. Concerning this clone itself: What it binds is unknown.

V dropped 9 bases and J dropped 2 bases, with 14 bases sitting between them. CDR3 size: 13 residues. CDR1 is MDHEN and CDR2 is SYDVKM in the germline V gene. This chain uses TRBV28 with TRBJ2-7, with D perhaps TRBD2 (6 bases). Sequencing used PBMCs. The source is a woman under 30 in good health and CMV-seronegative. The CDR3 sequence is CASTRDSAYEQYF. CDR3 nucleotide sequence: TGTGCCAGTACCCGGGACTCAGCCTACGAGCAGTACTTC.